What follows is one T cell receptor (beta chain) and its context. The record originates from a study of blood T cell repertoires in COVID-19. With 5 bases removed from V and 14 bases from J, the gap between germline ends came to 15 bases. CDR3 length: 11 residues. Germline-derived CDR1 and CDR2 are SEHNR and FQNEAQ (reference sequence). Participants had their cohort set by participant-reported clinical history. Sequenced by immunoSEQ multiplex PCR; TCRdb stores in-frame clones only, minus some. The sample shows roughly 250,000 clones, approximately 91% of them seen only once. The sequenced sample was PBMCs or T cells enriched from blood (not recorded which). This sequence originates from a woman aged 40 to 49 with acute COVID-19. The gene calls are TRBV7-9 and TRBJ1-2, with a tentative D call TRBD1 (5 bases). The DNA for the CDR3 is TGTGCCAGCAGCCTACTGACAGCGGGGACCTTC. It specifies CASSLLTAGTF.